The clone carrying this TCR beta chain has ten or more counts. Its antigen is as yet unknown. CDR1 is SQVTM and CDR2 is ANQGSEA in the germline V gene. V was shortened by 4 bases and J by 0 bases, with 7 bases between the two germline ends. The CDR3 totals 14 residues. This sample is drawn from a study of blood T cells in healthy people across ages. Together with a sample-barcoded 5' primer, a J-beta primer mix was included in a second PCR lasting about 7 to 12 cycles. TCRdb re-derived calls from the 5' RACE reads in MiXCR, one entry per CDR3 protein. This sample has 800,000 to 950,000 distinct CDR3 sequences, with 25% to 35% found just once. The study, taken as a whole, reports: It was the long-lived donors that had more naive CD4+ cells and higher diversity than aged donors.

These same records also appear under a second study, on T cells of mothers and their children.

The sample taken for sequencing was blood. The rearrangement joins TRBV29-1 to TRBJ2-6, with D perhaps matching TRBD2 (6 bases). This clonotype was sampled from a woman aged 40 to 55 in good health. CDR3 region: CSVVADSGANVLTF. The CDR3 coding sequence is TGCAGCGTTGTAGCGGACTCTGGGGCCAACGTCCTGACTTTC.